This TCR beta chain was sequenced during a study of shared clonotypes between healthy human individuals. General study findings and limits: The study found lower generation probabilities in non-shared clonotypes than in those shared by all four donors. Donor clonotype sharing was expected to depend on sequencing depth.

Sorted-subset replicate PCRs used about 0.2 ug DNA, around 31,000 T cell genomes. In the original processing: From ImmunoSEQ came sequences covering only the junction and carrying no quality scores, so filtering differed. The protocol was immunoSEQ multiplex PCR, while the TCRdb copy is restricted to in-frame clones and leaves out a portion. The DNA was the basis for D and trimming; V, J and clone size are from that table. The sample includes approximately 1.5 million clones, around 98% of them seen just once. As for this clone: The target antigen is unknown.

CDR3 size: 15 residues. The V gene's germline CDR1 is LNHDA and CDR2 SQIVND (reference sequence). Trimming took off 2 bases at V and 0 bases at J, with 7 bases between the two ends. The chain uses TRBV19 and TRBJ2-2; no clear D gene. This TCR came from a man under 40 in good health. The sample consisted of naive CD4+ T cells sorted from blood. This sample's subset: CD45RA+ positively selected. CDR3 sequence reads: CASSISQANTGELFF. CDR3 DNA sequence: TGTGCCAGTAGTATAAGTCAGGCGAACACCGGGGAGCTGTTTTTT. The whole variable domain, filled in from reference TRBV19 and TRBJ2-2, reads DGGITQSPKYLFRKEGQNVTLSCEQNLNHDAMYWYRQDPGQGLRLIYYSQIVNDFQKGDIAEGYSVSREKKESFPLTVTSAQKNPTAFYLCASSISQANTGELFFGEGSRLTVL.